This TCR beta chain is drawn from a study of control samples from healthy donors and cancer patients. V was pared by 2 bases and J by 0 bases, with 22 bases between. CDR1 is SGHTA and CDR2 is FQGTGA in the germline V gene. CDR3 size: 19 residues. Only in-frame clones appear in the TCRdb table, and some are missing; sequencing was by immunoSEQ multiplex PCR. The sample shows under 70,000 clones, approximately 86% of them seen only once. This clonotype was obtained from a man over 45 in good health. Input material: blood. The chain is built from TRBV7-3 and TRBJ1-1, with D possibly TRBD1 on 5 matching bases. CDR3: CASSLAVDFWGPLNTEAFF. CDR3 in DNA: TGTGCCAGCAGCTTAGCAGTAGACTTCTGGGGACCCTTGAACACTGAAGCTTTCTTT.